This TCR beta chain was found in a study of shared clonotypes between healthy human individuals. Naive CD8 cells lacked CD45RO, underwent positive selection for CCR7 and left out terminally differentiated effector memory CD45RA+ cells. CDR3 length: 16 residues. The V segment lost 4 bases and the J segment 7 bases; nucleotides outside the gene matches: 9. The V gene's germline CDR1 is SGHTS and CDR2 YDEGEE. Sequenced by immunoSEQ multiplex PCR; TCRdb stores in-frame clones only, minus some. The sample shows approximately 810,000 clones, 80% to 95% of them seen only once. The sequence derives from a man younger than 40 in good health. The chain combines TRBV5-8 with TRBJ2-3; 13 nucleotides agree with TRBD2. The sample comprised naive CD8+ T cells sorted from blood. The CDR3 nucleotides are TGTGCCAGCAGCGGAAGGACTAGCGGGAGTACTAATACGCAGTATTTT. This sequence encodes CASSGRTSGSTNTQYF. The whole variable domain, remainder taken from reference TRBV5-8 and TRBJ2-3, is EAGVTQSPTHLIKTRGQQATLRCSPISGHTSVYWYQQALGLGLQFLLWYDEGEERNRGNFPPRFSGRQFPNYSSELNVNALELEDSALYLCASSGRTSGSTNTQYFGPGTRLTVL.